The clone carrying this T cell receptor beta chain was recorded only once. This entry is derived from a study of PD-L1 blockade in urothelial cancer. Sample time point: pretreatment peripheral blood. In each PCR, synthetic TCR analog templates were spiked in. The table came from immunoSEQ multiplex PCR; TCRdb's copy has only in-frame clones and leaves some out. The table includes under 70,000 clones, approximately 78% detected once. The germline gives CDR1 SGHRS, CDR2 YFSETQ. V lost 3 bases and J lost 7, with 13 bases in between. The CDR3 extends over 14 amino acids. The input for sequencing was PBMCs, taken around atezolizumab (anti-PD-L1) treatment. This TCR derives from an older man with urothelial cancer. This chain links TRBV5-1 with TRBJ1-4; D perhaps matches TRBD1 (6 bases). CDR3 nucleotide sequence: TGCGCCAGCAGCTATGGGGGCTCGGGTGAAAAACTGTTTTTT. Protein product: CASSYGGSGEKLFF. Combining the CDR3 with reference TRBV5-1 and TRBJ1-4 gives the whole variable domain KAGVTQTPRYLIKTRGQQVTLSCSPISGHRSVSWYQQTPGQGLQFLFEYFSETQRNKGNFPGRFSGRQFSNSRSEMNVSTLELGDSALYLCASSYGGSGEKLFFGSGTQLSVL.